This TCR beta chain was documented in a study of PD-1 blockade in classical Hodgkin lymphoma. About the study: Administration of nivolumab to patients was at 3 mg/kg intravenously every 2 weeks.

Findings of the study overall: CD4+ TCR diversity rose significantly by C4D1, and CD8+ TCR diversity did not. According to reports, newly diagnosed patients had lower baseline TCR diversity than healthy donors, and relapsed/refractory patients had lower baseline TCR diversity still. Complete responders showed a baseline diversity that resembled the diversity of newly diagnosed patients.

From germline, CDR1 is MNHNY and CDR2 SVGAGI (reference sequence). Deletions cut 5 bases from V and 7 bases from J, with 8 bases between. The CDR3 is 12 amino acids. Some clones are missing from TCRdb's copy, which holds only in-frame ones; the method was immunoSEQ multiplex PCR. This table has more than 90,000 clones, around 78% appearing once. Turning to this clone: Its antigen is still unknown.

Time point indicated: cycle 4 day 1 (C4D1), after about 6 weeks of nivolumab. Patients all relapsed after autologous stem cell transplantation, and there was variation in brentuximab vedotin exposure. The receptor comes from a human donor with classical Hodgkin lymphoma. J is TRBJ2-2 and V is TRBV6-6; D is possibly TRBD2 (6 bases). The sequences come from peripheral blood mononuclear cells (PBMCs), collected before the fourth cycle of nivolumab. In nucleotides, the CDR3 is TGTGCCAGCAGTACGGGGGACGGGGAGCTGTTTTTT. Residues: CASSTGDGELFF.